This T cell receptor beta chain comes out of a study of CD8 T cells in Susac syndrome. Study details: Among the Susac syndrome patients who underwent sequencing, about six had clinically active disease, while about 8 of them were in remission. Study-wide points: The CD4+ T cell repertoires that were profiled in Susac syndrome showed no clonal expansion.

RNA in amounts of about 0.5 to 1 ug was reverse transcribed with random hexamers. TCR beta CDR3 was amplified by immunoSEQ multiplex PCR. This amplification extended across 54 Vbeta and 13 Jbeta segments. Using its own MiXCR run on the immunoSEQ multiplex PCR reads, TCRdb lists one record per CDR3 protein. The table has 200,000 to 250,000 distinct CDR3 sequences, approximately 94% seen once; the top ten hold approximately 0.15%. Details on this clonotype: Its antigen is unidentified.

From germline, CDR1 is SGHNT and CDR2 YYREEE (reference sequence). The CDR3 loop spans 17 amino acids. The ends lost 3 bases at V and 8 bases at J; junction bases unmatched: 14. The sample comprised CD4+ T cells from PBMCs. The chain uses TRBV5-4 and TRBJ2-1; 10 nucleotides align to TRBD2. The receptor's source is a human donor with Susac syndrome. CDR3 loop: CASSSPQAAGGPHEQFF. CDR3 nucleotides: TGTGCCAGCAGCTCCCCCCAGGCAGCGGGGGGGCCCCATGAGCAGTTCTTC.